The 14 T cell receptor beta chains in this list originate from one sample, sequenced in a study of cytomegalovirus exposure and HLA in healthy donors. The PCR ran on 60 Vbeta and 13 Jbeta primers. Clones were read by immunoSEQ multiplex PCR, and TCRdb kept only the in-frame ones, dropping some. The sample table sets out fewer than 60,000 clones. The sequenced sample consisted of PBMCs. The receptors were sampled from a woman aged 25 to 39 in good health and CMV-seropositive.

CDR3: CASSPGTGLNSPLHF. CDR3 nucleotide sequence: TGTGCCAGCAGCCCCGGGACAGGCCTAAATTCACCCCTCCACTTT. The chain combines TRBV28 with TRBJ1-6; 8 positions agree with TRBD1. Germline loops: CDR1 MDHEN, CDR2 SYDVKM. The CDR3 runs to 15 residues. With 6 bases clipped from V and 7 bases from J, the junction kept 8 bases outside the gene matches.

V is TRBV30 and J is TRBJ1-3; 8 nucleotides match TRBD1. The CDR3 length is 15 residues. After removal of 1 base from V and 0 bases from J, the junction contained 2 bases not matched to a gene. The germline CDR1 and CDR2 sequences are GTSNPN and SVGIG (reference sequence). CDR3 sequence: CAWSDRGYSGNTIYF. In DNA form, the CDR3 reads TGTGCCTGGAGTGACAGGGGGTACTCTGGAAACACCATATATTTT. Based on the CDR3 plus reference TRBV30 and TRBJ1-3, the full variable domain is SQTIHQWPATLVQPVGSPLSLECTVEGTSNPNLYWYRQAAGRGLQLLFYSVGIGQISSEVPQNLSASRPQDRQFILSSKKLLLSDSGFYLCAWSDRGYSGNTIYFGEGSWLTVV.

This clone is deemed medium-sized by its frequency. This rearrangement joins TRBV11-2 to TRBJ1-1; D gene ambiguous. The V end was cut by 1 base, the J end by 7 bases, with 10 bases between. The CDR3 runs to 13 residues. The germline V gene has CDR1 SGHAT and CDR2 FQNNGV. The CDR3 DNA is TGTGCCAGCAGCTTAGGATTAAGAGGTGAAGCTTTCTTT. Translated, it gives CASSLGLRGEAFF.

The J gene is TRBJ2-3, the V gene TRBV11-2, with TRBD2 identical over 9 bases. CDR1 is SGHAT, CDR2 FQNNGV, per germline. V shed 1 base and J 5 bases; nucleotides not matched to a gene: 7. The CDR3 extends over 16 amino acids. In nucleotides, the CDR3 is TGTGCCAGCAGCTTAGTAGGGGGTAGCGGGGGAGATACGCAGTATTTT. Its protein is CASSLVGGSGGDTQYF.

The chain joins TRBV9 to TRBJ1-1; 8 bases match TRBD1. Germline trimming cut 5 bases from V and 0 bases from J; bases unmatched to any gene: 6. The CDR3 totals 15 residues. The germline CDR1 and CDR2 sequences are SGDLS and YYNGEE. In DNA form, the CDR3 reads TGTGCCAGCAGACCCGGGACAGGAATGAACACTGAAGCTTTCTTT. Residues: CASRPGTGMNTEAFF.

The V call is TRBV30, the J call TRBJ2-1; D is ambiguous. The CDR3 sequence is 13 residues long. V shed 3 bases and J shed 2 bases, with 8 bases lying between them. Germline V gene data show CDR1 as GTSNPN and CDR2 as SVGIG (reference sequence). CDR3 DNA sequence: TGTGCCTGGAGCGGAGTCACCTACAATGAGCAGTTCTTC. Translated: CAWSGVTYNEQFF. Complete variable domain (other parts from reference TRBV30 and TRBJ2-1): SQTIHQWPATLVQPVGSPLSLECTVEGTSNPNLYWYRQAAGRGLQLLFYSVGIGQISSEVPQNLSASRPQDRQFILSSKKLLLSDSGFYLCAWSGVTYNEQFFGPGTRLTVL.

The V call is TRBV18, the J call TRBJ2-7; D might be TRBD1 (6 bases). The CDR3 totals 13 residues. Germline V gene sequence: CDR1 KGHSH, CDR2 LQKENI. Trimming took off 4 bases at V and 4 bases at J, with 11 bases between the two ends. Here the CDR3 reads CASSLSDRYEQYF. CDR3 DNA sequence: TGTGCCAGCTCACTCTCGGACAGATACGAGCAGTACTTC. Full variable domain (missing parts from reference TRBV18 and TRBJ2-7): NAGVMQNPRHLVRRRGQEARLRCSPMKGHSHVYWYRQLPEEGLKFMVYLQKENIIDESGMPKERFSAEFPKEGPSILRIQQVVRGDSAAYFCASSLSDRYEQYFGPGTRLTVT.

The rearrangement joins TRBV28 to TRBJ2-7, with 10 bases fitting TRBD1. The germline V gene encodes CDR1 MDHEN and CDR2 SYDVKM. The V segment lost 4 bases and the J segment 7 bases; nucleotides outside the gene matches: 7. The CDR3 is 14 residues long. CDR3: CASSSTGGSGEQYF. The CDR3, as DNA: TGTGCCAGCAGTTCGACAGGGGGCTCGGGGGAGCAGTACTTC. The full variable domain, its missing parts supplied by reference TRBV28 and TRBJ2-7, is DVKVTQSSRYLVKRTGEKVFLECVQDMDHENMFWYRQDPGLGLRLIYFSYDVKMKEKGDIPEGYSVSREKKERFSLILESASTNQTSMYLCASSSTGGSGEQYFGPGTRLTVT.

The V call is TRBV19, the J call TRBJ1-5; possible D gene TRBD1, 5 bases. Trimming pared 5 bases from V and 3 bases from J, leaving 11 bases between. Germline V lookup: CDR1 LNHDA, CDR2 SQIVND (reference sequence). The CDR3 extends over 14 amino acids. The CDR3 DNA reads as TGTGCCAGTAGTCAAACAGGCTCCAATCAGCCCCAGCATTTT. This sequence encodes CASSQTGSNQPQHF.

The rearrangement joins TRBV2 to TRBJ1-1, with TRBD1 matching over 7 bases. CDR3 length: 14 residues. V was pared by 4 bases and J by 1 base, with 3 bases of the junction left unmatched. Germline V CDR1 and CDR2: SNHLY, FYNNEI. In DNA form, the CDR3 reads TGTGCCAGCAGTGCATACAGGGGGAACACTGAAGCTTTCTTT. It translates to CASSAYRGNTEAFF.

V and J are TRBV19 and TRBJ1-1; TRBD1 agrees at 8 bases. The length of the CDR3 is 17 residues. J gave up 0 bases and V 4 bases, and 10 bases lay outside the gene matches. The V gene's germline CDR1 is LNHDA and CDR2 SQIVND (reference sequence). The CDR3 is CASSTYRQGPMNTEAFF. In DNA form, the CDR3 reads TGTGCCAGTAGTACGTACCGACAGGGGCCAATGAACACTGAAGCTTTCTTT.

The chain employs TRBV5-1 and TRBJ2-7; D is perhaps TRBD2 (6 bases). CDR3 length equals 14 residues. Germline V lookup: CDR1 SGHRS, CDR2 YFSETQ. The V end was cut by 7 bases, the J end by 5 bases, with 19 bases between. The CDR3 protein is CASRMRGLEDEQYF. CDR3 DNA: TGCGCCAGCCGCATGAGGGGACTGGAAGACGAGCAGTACTTC.

V gene TRBV5-5 combines with J gene TRBJ1-6; 7 bases align to TRBD1. CDR1 is SGHKS and CDR2 is YYEKEE in the germline V gene (reference sequence). CDR3 length equals 17 residues. After removal of 3 bases from V and 7 bases from J, the junction contained 13 bases not matched to a gene. The CDR3 region has the DNA TGTGCCAGCAGCTCCCCGACGAGGACAGGTAAAAATTCACCCCTCCACTTT. Translating gives CASSSPTRTGKNSPLHF.

The J gene is TRBJ2-5, the V gene TRBV6-6; 8 positions agree with TRBD2. The CDR3 runs 16 residues. V shed 8 bases and J 4 bases; nucleotides not matched to a gene: 15. Germline-derived CDR1 and CDR2 are MNHNY and SVGAGI (reference sequence). The CDR3 nucleotides read TGTGCCAGCTCGGAATCCCCCGGGGGGGCCATAGAGACCCAGTACTTC. Translated: CASSESPGGAIETQYF.